One sample yielded the 31 T cell receptor beta chains listed below, sequenced in a study of regulatory T cells in long-lasting Graves disease. In building TCR beta libraries, iRepertoire HTBI primers were used together with Arm-PCR of CDR3 regions. TCRdb used MiXCR to reprocess the multiplex PCR reads, holding one entry per CDR3 protein. This sample carries roughly 500,000 distinct CDR3 sequences, about 14% of them seen once, and the ten largest clones take 17%. Time point in this sample: newly diagnosed GD, antithyroid drugs for less than 3 months. Following extraction of RNA from PBMCs, that RNA was used to make the TCR library. A further study also used this sample, focusing on T cells in Graves' hyperthyroidism and ophthalmopathy.

The material was peripheral blood mononuclear cells (PBMCs), obtained at new diagnosis, from a patient treated with antithyroid drugs. These receptor sequences come from a woman aged 50 to 65 with Graves disease.

The rearrangement joins TRBV6-1 to TRBJ1-2, with 9 bases fitting TRBD1. After removal of 8 bases from V and 3 bases from J, the junction contained 7 bases not matched to a gene. Looked up from germline, CDR1 is MNHNS and CDR2 is SASEGT. The length of the CDR3 is 14 residues. CDR3: CASHPGTGHYGYTF. CDR3 in DNA: TGTGCCAGCCATCCTGGGACAGGGCACTATGGCTACACCTTC.

This clonotype was detected only a few times. This chain uses TRBV5-6 with TRBJ2-7; D possibly corresponds to TRBD1 (5 bases). The CDR3 sequence is 16 residues long. The germline V gene encodes CDR1 SGHDT and CDR2 YYEEEE. The V end was cut by 4 bases, the J end by 2 bases, with 19 bases between. For the CDR3, the DNA is TGTGCCAGCAGCCCCTTTATTGGGGCGTCCGCCTACGAGCAGTACTTC. Translation: CASSPFIGASAYEQYF.

In its sample, this clonotype was seen many times. The chain has TRBV6-2 or TRBV6-3 and TRBJ1-4, with D perhaps matching TRBD1 (6 bases). Between the trimmed V and J ends, which lost 4 bases and 6 bases, there was a span of 12 bases. CDR1 is MNHEY and CDR2 is SVGEGT in the germline V gene. The CDR3 has 14 residues. The CDR3, as DNA: TGTGCCAGCAGTTCGAGGGGGGGTGATGAAAAACTGTTTTTT. It codes for CASSSRGGDEKLFF.

This clonotype was seen ten or more times. The chain has TRBV5-1 and TRBJ2-3, with unresolved D. CDR1 and CDR2 (germline): SGHRS, YFSETQ. This CDR3 has 15 residues. Trimming shortened V by 4 bases and J by 0 bases, and 12 bases separated the two germline ends. The CDR3 reads CASSLLLTSTDTQYF. CDR3 DNA sequence: TGCGCCAGCAGCCTACTCCTGACTAGCACAGATACGCAGTATTTT. The whole variable domain, filled in from reference TRBV5-1 and TRBJ2-3, reads KAGVTQTPRYLIKTRGQQVTLSCSPISGHRSVSWYQQTPGQGLQFLFEYFSETQRNKGNFPGRFSGRQFSNSRSEMNVSTLELGDSALYLCASSLLLTSTDTQYFGPGTRLTVL.

Ten or more counts support this clonotype. This likely came from a read error, as a far larger clone is one base away. V and J are TRBV5-1 and TRBJ2-1; either TRBD1 or TRBD2 may fit D (5 bases each). CDR3 size: 16 residues. CDR1 and CDR2 (germline): SGHRS, YFSETQ. Deletions cut 4 bases from V and 10 bases from J, with 24 bases between. The CDR3, as DNA: TGCGCCAGCAGCCCGACGGGACCGATAAGCTCCTACGAGCAGTTCTTC. This gives the protein CASSPTGPISSYEQFF.

This clonotype was recorded many times. J is TRBJ1-5 and V is TRBV20-1, with D possibly TRBD1 on 5 matching bases. CDR3 length: 14 amino acids. Trimming left V 0 bases short and J 6 bases short, with 12 bases between. The germline V gene encodes CDR1 DFQATT and CDR2 SNEGSKA (reference sequence). CDR3 loop: CSARDHGGGQPQHF. For the CDR3, the DNA is TGCAGTGCTAGAGATCACGGGGGAGGTCAGCCCCAGCATTTT.

Ten or more counts support this clonotype. The CDR3 here is CASSSSWDSYNEQFF. CDR3 DNA: TGCGCCAGCAGCTCCTCCTGGGACAGTTACAATGAGCAGTTCTTC. The chain couples TRBV4-1 to TRBJ2-1; 7 nucleotides line up with TRBD1. Germline V CDR1 and CDR2: MGHRA, YSYEKL. The CDR3 is 15 residues long. V shed 5 bases and J 4 bases; nucleotides not matched to a gene: 8.

This clonotype has a handful of counts. The junction shows a germline mismatch at one end, possibly a read error. The chain carries TRBV3-1 and TRBJ1-5; TRBD1 agrees at 9 bases. From germline, CDR1 is LGHDT and CDR2 YNNKEL (reference sequence). This CDR3 spans 15 amino acids. The CDR3 loop is CAGSQGTGSNQPQHF. CDR3 DNA sequence: TGTGCCGGCAGCCAAGGGACAGGGAGCAATCAGCCCCAGCATTTT.

This clonotype was detected many times. The chain employs TRBV28 and TRBJ1-1; D call uncertain. The CDR3 length is 12 residues. V was cut by 1 base and J by 11 bases, with 11 bases left in between. Germline-derived CDR1 and CDR2 are MDHEN and SYDVKM. The CDR3 sequence: CASSLSKKWAFF. The CDR3 DNA is TGTGCCAGCAGTTTATCCAAAAAGTGGGCTTTCTTT.

This clonotype was picked up many times. The rearrangement uses TRBV7-9 and TRBJ2-7; D may be TRBD1 (6 bases). The V and J ends lost 1 base and 6 bases respectively, with 10 bases between them. The germline V gene encodes CDR1 SEHNR and CDR2 FQNEAQ (reference sequence). This CDR3 has 13 residues. In nucleotides, the CDR3 is TGTGCCAGCAGCTTAGAGGGGGATAGCGAGCAGTACTTC. Translated, it gives CASSLEGDSEQYF.

This clonotype was found many times. DNA of the CDR3: TGTGCCAGCAGTTCACTAGCGGGTGCGAACACCGGGGAGCTGTTTTTT. It specifies CASSSLAGANTGELFF. The chain joins TRBV6-5 to TRBJ2-2; 9 positions agree with TRBD2. CDR3 length: 16 residues. Germline V gives CDR1 MNHEY, CDR2 SVGAGI. With 4 bases clipped from V and 0 bases from J, the junction kept 3 bases outside the gene matches.

Many counts were recorded for this clonotype. At one end the junction does not follow the germline gene, possibly because of a read error. This chain joins TRBV7-7 and TRBJ2-7; 9 bases are a match to TRBD2. This CDR3 comprises 16 residues. Germline V gene lookup returns CDR1 SSHAT and CDR2 FNYEAQ (reference sequence). Written as DNA, the CDR3 is TGTGCTAGCAGCTTAGTATTAGCGGGAGAGGGCAACGAGCAGTACTTC. Protein product: CASSLVLAGEGNEQYF.

The chain combines TRBV19 with TRBJ2-7; 9 bases are shared with TRBD1. CDR1 is LNHDA and CDR2 is SQIVND in the germline V gene (reference sequence). The CDR3 has 20 amino acids. Losses at the gene ends were 4 bases for V and 5 bases for J; bases not matched to a gene: 24. CDR3 DNA sequence: TGTGCCAGTAGTAGGGGCCCGGGACAGGGCCTTTTGACGTGGGACAACGAGCAGTACTTC. It yields the protein CASSRGPGQGLLTWDNEQYF. Using reference TRBV19 and TRBJ2-7 for the parts outside the CDR3, the full variable domain is DGGITQSPKYLFRKEGQNVTLSCEQNLNHDAMYWYRQDPGQGLRLIYYSQIVNDFQKGDIAEGYSVSREKKESFPLTVTSAQKNPTAFYLCASSRGPGQGLLTWDNEQYFGPGTRLTVT.

This clonotype came up many times. V and J are TRBV2 and TRBJ2-7, with D tentatively TRBD1 or TRBD2 (8 bases each). Trimming pared 5 bases from V and 5 bases from J, leaving 16 bases between. Germline V gives CDR1 SNHLY, CDR2 FYNNEI. CDR3 size: 14 residues. The CDR3 region has the DNA TGTGCCAGCAGTTATAGCGGGACAGGCCACGAGCAGTACTTC. This translates into CASSYSGTGHEQYF.

This clonotype was seen ten or more times. This chain joins TRBV24-1 and TRBJ2-3; D could derive from TRBD1 or TRBD2 (5 bases each). In germline, CDR1 is KGHDR, CDR2 SFDVKD. The CDR3 is made up of 17 amino acids. V was pared by 2 bases and J by 1 base, with 15 bases between. The CDR3 region is CATSDSQAVRGTDTQYF. CDR3 DNA sequence: TGTGCCACCAGTGATTCACAAGCGGTCAGGGGCACAGATACGCAGTATTTT.

This clonotype showed up many times. One junction end does not reproduce the germline sequence, and a read error may be involved. The chain employs TRBV5-1 and TRBJ2-3; TRBD1 is a possible D gene (6 bases). The germline CDR1 and CDR2 sequences are SGHRS and YFSETQ. The CDR3 is made up of 16 amino acids. The CDR3 protein is CASSRGGQSLTDTQYF. As DNA, the CDR3 is TGTGCCAGCAGCAGGGGCGGGCAGAGCCTCACAGATACGCAGTATTTT. Drawing the rest from reference TRBV5-1 and TRBJ2-3, the complete variable domain is KAGVTQTPRYLIKTRGQQVTLSCSPISGHRSVSWYQQTPGQGLQFLFEYFSETQRNKGNFPGRFSGRQFSNSRSEMNVSTLELGDSALYLCASSRGGQSLTDTQYFGPGTRLTVL.

Ten or more counts support this clonotype. The CDR3, as DNA: TGTGCCTCGGCGACTAGCGGGGGATACAATGAGCAGTTCTTC. Its translation is CASATSGGYNEQFF. V usage is TRBV30 and J usage is TRBJ2-1; 12 bases fit TRBD2. J gave up 4 bases and V 7 bases, and 5 bases lay outside the gene matches. The CDR3 consists of 14 residues. The germline V gene encodes CDR1 GTSNPN and CDR2 SVGIG (reference sequence).

The table lists this clonotype with a few counts. CDR3 DNA sequence: TGTGCCAGCAGCAATGATTTATACGAGCAGTACTTC. This codes for CASSNDLYEQYF. The chain has TRBV6-2 or TRBV6-3 and TRBJ2-7; D gene ambiguous. CDR3 length equals 12 residues. Germline V CDR1 and CDR2: MNHEY, SVGEGT. The V and J ends lost 6 bases and 4 bases respectively, with 10 bases between them.

Concerning this clonotype: This may be a read error, as it is one base from a much larger clone. V usage is TRBV18 and J usage is TRBJ1-4, with 9 bases fitting TRBD1. The CDR3 runs to 13 residues. Germline CDR1 and CDR2: KGHSH and LQKENI. CDR3 nucleotides: TGTGCCAGCCTGGACAGGGGTGATGAAAAACTGTTATTT. Protein sequence: CASLDRGDEKLLF.

Ten or more counts support this clonotype. The chain recombines TRBV11-2 with TRBJ2-2; unclear D gene. Trimming pared 2 bases from V and 6 bases from J, leaving 7 bases between. Germline V gene data show CDR1 as SGHAT and CDR2 as FQNNGV. The CDR3 covers 13 residues. The CDR3 sequence is CASSLSPAGELFF. CDR3 sequence (DNA): TGTGCCAGCAGCTTATCCCCCGCCGGGGAGCTGTTTTTT.

This clonotype has a count of ten or more. V and J are TRBV12-5 and TRBJ2-5, with 10 bases matching TRBD1. J was trimmed by 5 bases and V by 5 bases; bases with no gene match: 11. This CDR3 region has 16 residues. CDR1 LGHNT and CDR2 FRNRAP come from the germline V gene. CDR3 in DNA: TGTGCTAGTGGTCCAAACACCGGGACAGGGGTGGAGACCCAGTACTTC. As protein: CASGPNTGTGVETQYF.

V usage is TRBV9 and J usage is TRBJ1-2; tentatively, D is TRBD1 (5 bases). The CDR3 is 13 amino acids. Deletions cut 2 bases from V and 4 bases from J, with 9 bases between. Germline V gives CDR1 SGDLS, CDR2 YYNGEE. In DNA, the CDR3 is TGTGCCAGCAGCGTTGGGGGGGTCTATGGCTACACCTTC. It encodes CASSVGGVYGYTF.

This clonotype was observed many times. The V and J genes are TRBV12-3 or TRBV12-4 and TRBJ2-1; D is unclear. Trimming cost V 2 bases and J 6 bases, with 8 bases left between them. CDR3 length equals 13 residues. The chain's CDR3 is CASSLTFGNEQFF. In nucleotides, the CDR3 is TGTGCCAGCAGTTTAACGTTCGGCAATGAGCAGTTCTTC.

This clonotype appeared a few times. J is TRBJ2-1 and V is TRBV3-1; 14 bases line up with TRBD2. CDR3 size: 17 residues. CDR1 is LGHDT and CDR2 is YNNKEL in the germline V gene (reference sequence). V lost 6 bases, J lost 11 bases, and 15 bases stayed unmatched. The CDR3 bases are TGTGCCAGCAGACTTGTAGCTCCGGGACTAGCGGGAGATAAGCAGTTCTTC. Translation: CASRLVAPGLAGDKQFF.

This clonotype has just a few counts. The chain combines TRBV4-2 with TRBJ2-2; TRBD2 agrees at 8 bases. After removal of 4 bases from V and 3 bases from J, the junction contained 4 bases not matched to a gene. From germline, CDR1 is LGHNA and CDR2 YNFKEQ. The CDR3 covers 15 residues. The CDR3 DNA reads as TGTGCCAGCAGCCCTCGGACTAGCTACACCGGGGAGCTGTTTTTT. Residues: CASSPRTSYTGELFF.

This clonotype was counted a few times. The chain links TRBV5-6 to TRBJ2-1, with 7 nucleotides matching TRBD2. The CDR3 runs to 13 residues. V shed 5 bases and J 7 bases; nucleotides not matched to a gene: 6. CDR1 and CDR2 (germline): SGHDT, YYEEEE. CDR3: CASSYLAANEQFF. The CDR3 DNA sequence: TGTGCCAGCAGTTACCTAGCGGCAAATGAGCAGTTCTTC.

In this sample, this clonotype turned up many times. The rearrangement uses TRBV7-9 and TRBJ2-2; 8 nucleotides align to TRBD2. The V gene's germline CDR1 is SEHNR and CDR2 FQNEAQ (reference sequence). Trimming removed 7 bases from V and 3 bases from J; junction bases left unmatched: 7. The CDR3 loop spans 15 amino acids. The CDR3 loop is CASTPELADTGELFF. The DNA for the CDR3 is TGTGCCAGCACCCCGGAACTAGCGGACACCGGGGAGCTGTTTTTT.

V and J are TRBV6-1 and TRBJ2-1; 10 bases are shared with TRBD2. The CDR3 contains 18 residues. Germline loops: CDR1 MNHNS, CDR2 SASEGT. Trimming cost V 0 bases and J 8 bases; bases outside gene matches: 13. The CDR3 nucleotides read TGTGCCAGCAGTGAAGCTAAATGGGCTAGCGGGAGTCTAGATGAGCAGTTCTTC. Protein: CASSEAKWASGSLDEQFF.

The chain joins TRBV20-1 to TRBJ2-7; D not certain. V was trimmed by 6 bases and J by 2 bases, leaving 17 bases between them. This CDR3 has 14 amino acids. Germline V gene lookup returns CDR1 DFQATT and CDR2 SNEGSKA (reference sequence). The CDR3 DNA sequence: TGCAGTGCCCCGGGCCAAAAGAAAACCTACGAGCAGTACTTC. This encodes CSAPGQKKTYEQYF.

This clonotype was counted many times. The rearrangement joins TRBV5-1 to TRBJ2-5, with D possibly TRBD1 on 6 matching bases. Germline V gene lookup returns CDR1 SGHRS and CDR2 YFSETQ. V was pared by 4 bases and J by 3 bases, with 13 bases between. The CDR3 runs to 14 residues. This CDR3 is CASSTGQSKETQYF. In DNA, the CDR3 is TGCGCCAGCAGCACAGGACAGAGCAAAGAGACCCAGTACTTC.

This clonotype was counted between two and nine times. The chain couples TRBV3-1 to TRBJ2-7, with TRBD1 matching over 10 bases. Germline V gives CDR1 LGHDT, CDR2 YNNKEL (reference sequence). Trimming removed 0 bases from V and 4 bases from J; junction bases left unmatched: 9. This CDR3 comprises 17 residues. The CDR3 protein is CASSQDPSPGQGYEQYF. In DNA, the CDR3 is TGTGCCAGCAGCCAAGACCCATCGCCGGGACAGGGGTACGAGCAGTACTTC.